A single T cell receptor (beta chain) is shown here with its context. No antigen is known for it. Repertoires were generated with immunoSEQ multiplex PCR, while TCRdb's copy carries only in-frame clones and drops some. The sample holds some 170,000 clones, 85% to 95% seen once. These data are taken from a study of T cell responses to AZD1222 COVID-19 vaccine. The CDR3 is 15 amino acids. Germline CDR1 is MNHNS and CDR2 is SASEGT. Trimming left V 2 bases short and J 4 bases short, with 11 bases between. Study results and limitations: Most donors were white British and more were female, and clonal diversity was possibly underestimated. Repertoires were obtained solely post-peak T cell response. In the spike-specific TCR repertoire, nearly half reportedly target unmutated variant regions. The breadth and depth of Spike-specific TCRs increased once two AZD1222 doses had been given.

The TCR originated in an adult in good health. The chain employs TRBV6-1 and TRBJ1-4; D is ambiguous. The specimen was peripheral blood, collected on day 0 of AZD1222 vaccination. In DNA, the CDR3 is TGTGCCAGCAGTGAACAATGGGTTTTTAATGAAAAACTGTTTTTT. It encodes CASSEQWVFNEKLFF.